These T cell receptor beta chains were read from a single sample in a study of T cell repertoires in cytomegalovirus infection. TCRdb fed the reads into MiXCR, producing one record per CDR3 protein. Of around 130,000 distinct CDR3 sequences in the sample, approximately 8.8% were seen once. Source material: PBMCs. These receptors originate from a human donor in good health (CMV status not recorded). Some clones in this sample may be carry-over from other donors' samples. The CDR3 runs from the conserved cysteine through the conserved F or W. A D gene is named only where the DNA matches it firmly. Clone size appears in some rows only: once, few, many, or a class for an expanded clone.

d_gene: .; j_gene: TRBJ2-7; v_gene: TRBV29-1; abundance: .; CDR3nt: TGCAGCGTTGCTTTCGGGAACTACGAGCAGTACTTC; CDR3aa: CSVAFGNYEQYF
d_gene: .; j_gene: TRBJ1-5; v_gene: TRBV4-1; abundance: many; CDR3nt: TGCGCCAGCAGCCAAGTGGACGGTAATCAGCCCCAGCATTTT; CDR3aa: CASSQVDGNQPQHF
d_gene: .; j_gene: TRBJ1-5; v_gene: TRBV2; abundance: .; CDR3nt: TGTGCCAGCAGCCCAGGGGCTAGCAATCAGCCCCAGCATTTT; CDR3aa: CASSPGASNQPQHF
d_gene: .; j_gene: TRBJ2-5; v_gene: TRBV4-1; abundance: many; CDR3nt: TGCGCCAGCAGCCAAGATCACAATCGCCAAGAGACCCAGTACTTC; CDR3aa: CASSQDHNRQETQYF
d_gene: .; j_gene: TRBJ2-3; v_gene: TRBV7-2; abundance: many; CDR3nt: TGTGCCAGCAGCCTCCAGGGCCCCGGCCGGGATACGCAGTATTTT; CDR3aa: CASSLQGPGRDTQYF
d_gene: TRBD1; j_gene: TRBJ1-1; v_gene: TRBV29-1; abundance: .; CDR3nt: TGCAGCGTTGAACCGACAGGGGGCTTGGAAGCTTTCTTT; CDR3aa: CSVEPTGGLEAFF
d_gene: .; j_gene: TRBJ2-7; v_gene: TRBV11-2; abundance: many; CDR3nt: TGTGCCAGCACCCGGACGTTTAGCTACGAGCAGTACTTC; CDR3aa: CASTRTFSYEQYF
d_gene: TRBD2; j_gene: TRBJ2-5; v_gene: TRBV2; abundance: few; CDR3nt: TGTGCCAGCAGCCGCCGACTAGCGGGGCTGGGGGAGACCCAGTACTTC; CDR3aa: CASSRRLAGLGETQYF
d_gene: .; j_gene: TRBJ2-1; v_gene: TRBV14; abundance: many; CDR3nt: TGTGCCAGCAGCCAACAGCGGGTCAGTGGGGTTGAGCAGTTCTTC; CDR3aa: CASSQQRVSGVEQFF
d_gene: .; j_gene: TRBJ1-1; v_gene: TRBV20-1; abundance: few; CDR3nt: TGCAGTGCTAGAGAAAGTCTTTCGGGAGCTTTCTTT; CDR3aa: CSARESLSGAFF
d_gene: .; j_gene: TRBJ2-2; v_gene: TRBV7-2; abundance: many; CDR3nt: TGTGCCAGCAGTCCCTTCCCGGGGGGCGGTCCCGGGGAGCTGTTTTTT; CDR3aa: CASSPFPGGGPGELFF
d_gene: TRBD2; j_gene: TRBJ2-1; v_gene: TRBV4-1; abundance: few; CDR3nt: TGCGCCAGCAGCCAAGATTCGGCGGGGGGTCGCCTTCTCTACAATGAGCAGTTCTTC; CDR3aa: CASSQDSAGGRLLYNEQFF
d_gene: .; j_gene: TRBJ2-7; v_gene: TRBV5-1; abundance: many; CDR3nt: TGCGCCAGCAGCTTGGAGGGGACCCGTACCTACGAGCAGTACTTC; CDR3aa: CASSLEGTRTYEQYF
d_gene: .; j_gene: TRBJ2-2; v_gene: TRBV10-3; abundance: few; CDR3nt: TGTGCCATCGATCAGAAGAACACCGGGGAGCTGTTTTTT; CDR3aa: CAIDQKNTGELFF
d_gene: .; j_gene: TRBJ1-1; v_gene: TRBV27; abundance: many; CDR3nt: TGTGCCAGCAGTTACAACAGCAACACTGAAGCTTTCTTT; CDR3aa: CASSYNSNTEAFF
d_gene: TRBD2; j_gene: TRBJ2-1; v_gene: TRBV10-2; abundance: few; CDR3nt: TGCGCCAGCAGTGAGTTTAGCGGGGAGTACAATGAGCAGTTCTTC; CDR3aa: CASSEFSGEYNEQFF
d_gene: .; j_gene: TRBJ1-6; v_gene: TRBV30; abundance: .; CDR3nt: TGTGCCTGGAGTGTACGTTCTTCACCCCTCCACTTT; CDR3aa: CAWSVRSSPLHF
d_gene: .; j_gene: TRBJ1-1; v_gene: TRBV9; abundance: many; CDR3nt: TGTGCCAGCAGCGTAATCTCAGGGGACACTGAAGCTTTCTTT; CDR3aa: CASSVISGDTEAFF
d_gene: .; j_gene: TRBJ2-1; v_gene: TRBV7-6; abundance: many; CDR3nt: TGTGCCAGCAGCTTAGCGGGGGGCCTGTCCTACAATGAGCAGTTCTTC; CDR3aa: CASSLAGGLSYNEQFF
d_gene: .; j_gene: TRBJ2-7; v_gene: TRBV2; abundance: .; CDR3nt: TGTGCCAGCAGTGATTACTCCTACGAGCAGTACTTC; CDR3aa: CASSDYSYEQYF
d_gene: TRBD2; j_gene: TRBJ2-4; v_gene: TRBV7-2; abundance: many; CDR3nt: TGTGCCAGCAGCTTAGAGATTAGCGGGGGGGCCGGGGCCAAAAACATTCAGTACTTC; CDR3aa: CASSLEISGGAGAKNIQYF
d_gene: .; j_gene: TRBJ2-1; v_gene: TRBV28; abundance: many; CDR3nt: TGTGCCAGCAGTTTATCCAACTGGGGTGAGCAGTTCTTC; CDR3aa: CASSLSNWGEQFF
d_gene: .; j_gene: TRBJ1-2; v_gene: TRBV5-1; abundance: many; CDR3nt: TGCGCCAGCAGCGTGGGGCAGAACTATGGCTACACCTTC; CDR3aa: CASSVGQNYGYTF
d_gene: .; j_gene: TRBJ2-7; v_gene: TRBV27; abundance: .; CDR3nt: TGTGCCAGCAGTCCGTCCCCCCAGGGCTACGAGCAGTACTTC; CDR3aa: CASSPSPQGYEQYF
d_gene: TRBD1; j_gene: TRBJ1-1; v_gene: TRBV20-1; abundance: few; CDR3nt: TGCAGTGCTAGACCAAGTGACAGGGGAAACACTGAAGCTTTCTTT; CDR3aa: CSARPSDRGNTEAFF
d_gene: .; j_gene: TRBJ1-1; v_gene: TRBV7-2; abundance: many; CDR3nt: TGTGCCAGCAGCTCGTCGGGACACGGGAACACTGAAGCTTTCTTT; CDR3aa: CASSSSGHGNTEAFF
d_gene: .; j_gene: TRBJ1-5; v_gene: TRBV7-2; abundance: few; CDR3nt: TGTGCCAGCGGATACCTAGTGGATCAGCCCCAGCATTTT; CDR3aa: CASGYLVDQPQHF
d_gene: .; j_gene: TRBJ2-5; v_gene: TRBV20-1; abundance: .; CDR3nt: TGCAGTGCTGCTAAGGACGGTTTTGAGGAGACCCAGTACTTC; CDR3aa: CSAAKDGFEETQYF
d_gene: .; j_gene: TRBJ2-3; v_gene: TRBV5-4; abundance: .; CDR3nt: TGTGCCAGCAACCCTACTAGCACAGATACGCAGTATTTT; CDR3aa: CASNPTSTDTQYF
d_gene: .; j_gene: TRBJ2-1; v_gene: TRBV7-2; abundance: many; CDR3nt: TGTGCCAGCAGCTTAGTAGGGATTGAGCAGTTCTTC; CDR3aa: CASSLVGIEQFF
d_gene: .; j_gene: TRBJ1-2; v_gene: TRBV3-1; abundance: .; CDR3nt: TGTGCCAGCAGCCAAGGAATCGGCCACTATGGCTACACCTTC; CDR3aa: CASSQGIGHYGYTF
d_gene: TRBD2; j_gene: TRBJ2-5; v_gene: TRBV7-2; abundance: many; CDR3nt: TGTGCCAGCAGCGCACGGTCCGGCGGGGGGGCTGGGGAGACCCAGTACTTC; CDR3aa: CASSARSGGGAGETQYF
d_gene: TRBD1; j_gene: TRBJ2-7; v_gene: TRBV12-3/TRBV12-4; abundance: many; CDR3nt: TGTGCCAGCAGTATACAGGGGTGGGCCTACGAGCAGTACTTC; CDR3aa: CASSIQGWAYEQYF
d_gene: .; j_gene: TRBJ1-2; v_gene: TRBV7-2; abundance: many; CDR3nt: TGTGCCAGCAGCTTAGCCGCAGGCGGCGGCTACACCTTC; CDR3aa: CASSLAAGGGYTF
d_gene: .; j_gene: TRBJ1-1; v_gene: TRBV6-5; abundance: many; CDR3nt: TGTGCCAGCAGCTCGGGGGCAGGGTCGTTCCCTGAAGCTTTCTTT; CDR3aa: CASSSGAGSFPEAFF
d_gene: TRBD2; j_gene: TRBJ2-3; v_gene: TRBV5-5; abundance: many; CDR3nt: TGTGCCAGCAGCCACACTAGCGGGGAGGCAGATACGCAGTATTTT; CDR3aa: CASSHTSGEADTQYF
d_gene: .; j_gene: TRBJ1-4; v_gene: TRBV19; abundance: once; CDR3nt: TGTGCCAGTAGTCCTCAGGAAACTGCAACTAATGAAAAACTGTTTTTT; CDR3aa: CASSPQETATNEKLFF
d_gene: .; j_gene: TRBJ1-2; v_gene: TRBV7-6; abundance: many; CDR3nt: TGTGCCACCTCGACAGGTGATGGCTACACCTTC; CDR3aa: CATSTGDGYTF
d_gene: .; j_gene: TRBJ1-2; v_gene: TRBV7-2; abundance: medium-sized; CDR3nt: TGTGCCAGCAGCTTAGTGGGGGCTGGGGGCTATGGCTACACCTTC; CDR3aa: CASSLVGAGGYGYTF
d_gene: TRBD2; j_gene: TRBJ2-7; v_gene: TRBV4-1; abundance: many; CDR3nt: TGCGCCAGCAGCCAAGAACTAGCGGGGGGTCGAACCTACGAGCAGTACTTC; CDR3aa: CASSQELAGGRTYEQYF
d_gene: .; j_gene: TRBJ2-1; v_gene: TRBV20-1; abundance: .; CDR3nt: TGCAGTGCTAGGGGCCTTTACAATGAGCAGTTCTTC; CDR3aa: CSARGLYNEQFF
d_gene: .; j_gene: TRBJ1-5; v_gene: TRBV23-1; abundance: many; CDR3nt: TGCGCCAGCAGTCAATCCCGTCAGGGATTGCAGCCCCAGCATTTT; CDR3aa: CASSQSRQGLQPQHF
d_gene: .; j_gene: TRBJ1-1; v_gene: TRBV12-3/TRBV12-4; abundance: many; CDR3nt: TGTGCCAGCAGTTTGGCGAACACTGAAGCTTTCTTT; CDR3aa: CASSLANTEAFF
d_gene: TRBD1; j_gene: TRBJ1-1; v_gene: TRBV6-6; abundance: .; CDR3nt: TGTGCCAGTCACCGGGACAGGGATATGAACACTGAAGCTTTCTTT; CDR3aa: CASHRDRDMNTEAFF
d_gene: TRBD2; j_gene: TRBJ2-2; v_gene: TRBV6-6; abundance: many; CDR3nt: TGTGCCAGCAGTTACCAGGGGCGGGGGGGTACCGGGGAGCTGTTTTTT; CDR3aa: CASSYQGRGGTGELFF
d_gene: .; j_gene: TRBJ1-3; v_gene: TRBV14; abundance: many; CDR3nt: TGTGCCAGCAGCCAAGGCAAAGTCGACGGAAACACCATATATTTT; CDR3aa: CASSQGKVDGNTIYF
d_gene: .; j_gene: TRBJ1-1; v_gene: TRBV28; abundance: many; CDR3nt: TGTGCCAGCAGTGCCCCGGGTGAAGCTTTCTTT; CDR3aa: CASSAPGEAFF
d_gene: .; j_gene: TRBJ1-1; v_gene: TRBV7-2; abundance: many; CDR3nt: TGTGCCAGCAGCTTAGCGATCGGGAGGACTGAAGCTTTCTTT; CDR3aa: CASSLAIGRTEAFF
d_gene: .; j_gene: TRBJ2-3; v_gene: TRBV12-3/TRBV12-4; abundance: many; CDR3nt: TGTGCCAGCAGTCCCATGTGGGGGGGCGGAGATACGCAGTATTTT; CDR3aa: CASSPMWGGGDTQYF
d_gene: .; j_gene: TRBJ1-5; v_gene: TRBV7-2; abundance: many; CDR3nt: TGTGCCAGCAGCTTAGGTGGCTCCCTCAATCAGCCCCAGCATTTT; CDR3aa: CASSLGGSLNQPQHF
d_gene: .; j_gene: TRBJ2-3; v_gene: TRBV28; abundance: many; CDR3nt: TGTGCCAGCAGTTTGGGCAGAGGTCGCACAGATACGCAGTATTTT; CDR3aa: CASSLGRGRTDTQYF
d_gene: TRBD1; j_gene: TRBJ1-6; v_gene: TRBV7-2; abundance: many; CDR3nt: TGTGCCAGCAGCCGTTCGACAGGGGGCAGTTCACCCCTCCACTTT; CDR3aa: CASSRSTGGSSPLHF
d_gene: TRBD1; j_gene: TRBJ2-7; v_gene: TRBV2; abundance: many; CDR3nt: TGTGCCAGCAGGAGGGGGACAGCCGACTACTACGAGCAGTACTTC; CDR3aa: CASRRGTADYYEQYF
d_gene: .; j_gene: TRBJ1-1; v_gene: TRBV12-3/TRBV12-4; abundance: .; CDR3nt: TGTGCCAGCAGTGCTCGTGGACAGCCCACTGAAGCTTTCTTT; CDR3aa: CASSARGQPTEAFF
d_gene: TRBD2; j_gene: TRBJ2-5; v_gene: TRBV7-6; abundance: many; CDR3nt: TGTGCCAGCAGCCCGGGACTACAAGAGACCCAGTACTTC; CDR3aa: CASSPGLQETQYF
d_gene: .; j_gene: TRBJ1-5; v_gene: TRBV12-3/TRBV12-4; abundance: many; CDR3nt: TGTGCCAGCAGTTTATCAGGGAGGGATCAGCCCCAGCATTTT; CDR3aa: CASSLSGRDQPQHF
d_gene: .; j_gene: TRBJ2-5; v_gene: TRBV25-1; abundance: many; CDR3nt: TGTGCCAGCAGTGCGGTGAAGGGCCAAGAGACCCAGTACTTC; CDR3aa: CASSAVKGQETQYF